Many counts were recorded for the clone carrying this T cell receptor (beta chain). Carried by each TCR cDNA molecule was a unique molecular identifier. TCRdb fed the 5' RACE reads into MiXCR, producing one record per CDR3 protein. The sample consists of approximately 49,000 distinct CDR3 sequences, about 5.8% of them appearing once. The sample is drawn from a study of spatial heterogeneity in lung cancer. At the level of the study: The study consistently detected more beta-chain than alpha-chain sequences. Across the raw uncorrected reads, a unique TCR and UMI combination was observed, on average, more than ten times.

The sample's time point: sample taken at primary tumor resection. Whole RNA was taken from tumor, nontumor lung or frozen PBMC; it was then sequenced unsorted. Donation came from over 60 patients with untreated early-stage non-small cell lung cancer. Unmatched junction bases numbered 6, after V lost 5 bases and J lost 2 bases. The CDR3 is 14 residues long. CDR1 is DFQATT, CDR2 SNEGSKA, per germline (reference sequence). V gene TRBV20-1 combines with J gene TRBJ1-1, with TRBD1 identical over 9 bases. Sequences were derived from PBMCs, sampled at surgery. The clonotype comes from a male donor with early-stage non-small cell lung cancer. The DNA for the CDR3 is TGCAGTGCTGGGAAAACAGGGGGCAACACTGAAGCTTTCTTT. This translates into CSAGKTGGNTEAFF.